A selection of T cell receptor beta chains follows, all from one sample in a study of cytomegalovirus exposure and HLA in healthy donors. Sequencing was performed with immunoSEQ multiplex PCR; in TCRdb, only in-frame clones are kept and a portion is missing. Of under 200,000 clones listed, roughly 71% were seen once; the top ten hold roughly 7.5%. Sample: PBMCs. The receptors stem from a male donor in good health and CMV-seropositive. The CDR3 runs from the conserved cysteine through the conserved F or W. Fields, in order: clone size, V gene, J gene, D gene, CDR3 protein, CDR3 DNA. D genes are given only for firm matches. Size is stated for part of the rows, as once, few or many counts, or as a class when the clone is expanded.

.,TRBV2,TRBJ1-2,.,CASSEGLFPNYGYTF,TGTGCCAGCAGTGAAGGTCTCTTTCCGAACTATGGCTACACCTTC
.,TRBV9,TRBJ1-2,.,CASSVDFYGYTF,TGTGCCAGCAGCGTAGACTTTTATGGCTACACCTTC
few,TRBV28,TRBJ1-2,.,CASSQNPYGYTF,TGTGCCAGCAGTCAAAATCCCTATGGCTACACCTTC
.,TRBV6-1,TRBJ2-7,.,CASSAAVNEQYF,TGTGCCAGCAGTGCTGCAGTTAACGAGCAGTACTTC
.,TRBV9,TRBJ1-2,TRBD1,CASSYGTGGDGYTF,TGTGCCAGCAGCTACGGGACAGGGGGCGATGGCTACACCTTC
.,TRBV7-2,TRBJ1-6,.,CASSLRPGGRNSPLHF,TGTGCCAGCAGCTTAAGGCCGGGGGGACGTAATTCACCCCTCCACTTT
.,TRBV6-1,TRBJ2-1,.,CASRPSVNSYNEQFF,TGTGCCAGCAGACCTAGCGTCAACTCCTACAATGAGCAGTTCTTC
.,TRBV28,TRBJ2-2,TRBD1,CASTDGTGFYLSNTGELFF,TGTGCCAGCACCGACGGGACAGGATTTTATCTTTCGAACACCGGGGAGCTGTTTTTT
.,TRBV2,TRBJ2-3,TRBD2,CASRTSGGLPTDTQYF,TGTGCCAGCCGGACTAGCGGGGGCCTACCCACAGATACGCAGTATTTT
.,TRBV2,TRBJ1-2,.,CASSERGGDYGYTF,TGTGCCAGCAGTGAGAGGGGGGGGGACTATGGCTACACCTTC
.,TRBV6-6,TRBJ2-2,.,CASRDAGANTGELFF,TGTGCCAGCAGAGACGCAGGGGCTAACACCGGGGAGCTGTTTTTT